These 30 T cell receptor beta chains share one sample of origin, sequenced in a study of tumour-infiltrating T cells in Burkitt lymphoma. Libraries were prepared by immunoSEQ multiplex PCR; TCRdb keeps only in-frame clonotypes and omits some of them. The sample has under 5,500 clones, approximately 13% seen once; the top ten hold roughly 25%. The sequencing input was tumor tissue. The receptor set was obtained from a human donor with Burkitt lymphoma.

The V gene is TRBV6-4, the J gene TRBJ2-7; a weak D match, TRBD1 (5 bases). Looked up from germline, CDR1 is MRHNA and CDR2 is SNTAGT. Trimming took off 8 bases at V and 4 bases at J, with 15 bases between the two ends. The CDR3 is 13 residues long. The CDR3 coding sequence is TGTGCCAGCCGCGGACAAGCTTCTTACGAGCAGTACTTC. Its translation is CASRGQASYEQYF.

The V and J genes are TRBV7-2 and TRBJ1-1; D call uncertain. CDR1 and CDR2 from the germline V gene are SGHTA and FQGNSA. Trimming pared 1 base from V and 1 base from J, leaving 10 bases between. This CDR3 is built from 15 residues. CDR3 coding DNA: TGTGCCAGCAGCTTAGGTTCCAGGCGGAACACTGAAGCTTTCTTT. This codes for CASSLGSRRNTEAFF.

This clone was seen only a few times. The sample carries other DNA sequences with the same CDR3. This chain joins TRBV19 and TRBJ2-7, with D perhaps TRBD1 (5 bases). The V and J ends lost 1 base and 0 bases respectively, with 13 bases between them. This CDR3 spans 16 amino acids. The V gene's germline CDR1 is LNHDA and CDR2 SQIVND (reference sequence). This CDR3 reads CASSIVPGQNSYEQYF. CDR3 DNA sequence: TGTGCCAGTAGTATAGTACCAGGACAAAACTCCTACGAGCAGTACTTC.

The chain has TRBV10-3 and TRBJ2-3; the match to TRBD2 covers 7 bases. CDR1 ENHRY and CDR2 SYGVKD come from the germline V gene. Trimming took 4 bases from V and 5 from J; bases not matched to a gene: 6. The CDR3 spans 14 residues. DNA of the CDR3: TGTGCCATCAGTGGGACCGGGACTATAGATACGCAGTATTTT. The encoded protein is CAISGTGTIDTQYF.

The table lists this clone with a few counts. DNA for the CDR3: TGTGCCAGCAGCTTAGGTGATAGGACACCACCCCTCCACTTT. Translating gives CASSLGDRTPPLHF. V is TRBV13 and J is TRBJ1-6; TRBD1 might be the D (5 bases). Trimming shortened V by 0 bases and J by 11 bases, and 11 bases separated the two germline ends. The V gene's germline CDR1 is PRHDT and CDR2 FYEKMQ (reference sequence). The CDR3 is 14 residues long.

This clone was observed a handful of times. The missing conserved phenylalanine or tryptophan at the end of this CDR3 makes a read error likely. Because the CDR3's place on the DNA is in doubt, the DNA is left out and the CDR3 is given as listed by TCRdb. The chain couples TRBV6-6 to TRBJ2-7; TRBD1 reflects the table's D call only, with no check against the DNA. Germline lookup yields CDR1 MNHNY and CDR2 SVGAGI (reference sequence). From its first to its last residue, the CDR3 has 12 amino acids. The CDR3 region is CASSPGTGAPYL.

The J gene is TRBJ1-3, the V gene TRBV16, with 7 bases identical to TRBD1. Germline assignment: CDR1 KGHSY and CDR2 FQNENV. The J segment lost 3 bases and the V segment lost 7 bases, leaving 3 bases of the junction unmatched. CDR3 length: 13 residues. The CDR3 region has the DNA TGTGCCAGCACGACAGGGCATGGAAACACCATATATTTT. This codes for CASTTGHGNTIYF.

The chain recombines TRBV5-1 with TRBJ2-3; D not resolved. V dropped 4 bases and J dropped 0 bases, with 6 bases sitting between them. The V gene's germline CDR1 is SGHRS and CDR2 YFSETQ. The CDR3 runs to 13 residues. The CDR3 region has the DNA TGCGCCAGCAGCGACGGGAGCACAGATACGCAGTATTTT. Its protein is CASSDGSTDTQYF.

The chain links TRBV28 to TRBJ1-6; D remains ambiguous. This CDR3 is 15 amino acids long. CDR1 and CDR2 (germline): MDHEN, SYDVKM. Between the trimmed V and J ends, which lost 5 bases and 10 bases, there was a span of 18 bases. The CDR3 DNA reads TGTGCCAGCAGTCCCCTGGGTGGTCGCGAGTCACCCCTCCACTTT. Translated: CASSPLGGRESPLHF.

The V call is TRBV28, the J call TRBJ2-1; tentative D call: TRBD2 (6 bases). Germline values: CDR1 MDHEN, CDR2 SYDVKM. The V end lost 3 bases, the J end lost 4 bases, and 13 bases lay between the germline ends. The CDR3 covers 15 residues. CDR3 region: CASSFISAGYNEQFF. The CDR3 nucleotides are TGTGCCAGCAGTTTCATCAGCGCGGGGTACAATGAGCAGTTCTTC.

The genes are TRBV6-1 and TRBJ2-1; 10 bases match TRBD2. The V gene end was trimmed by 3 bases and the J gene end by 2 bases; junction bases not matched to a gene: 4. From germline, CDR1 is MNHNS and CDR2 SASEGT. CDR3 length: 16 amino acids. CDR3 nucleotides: TGTGCCAGCAGTGACAGGAGCGGGGGGGCCTACAATGAGCAGTTCTTC. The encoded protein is CASSDRSGGAYNEQFF.

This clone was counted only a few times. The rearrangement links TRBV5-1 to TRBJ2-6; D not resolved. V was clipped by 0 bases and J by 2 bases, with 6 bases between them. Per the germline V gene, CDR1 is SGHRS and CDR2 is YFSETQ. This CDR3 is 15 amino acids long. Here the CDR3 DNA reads TGCGCCAGCAGCTTGGGTGGAGCTGGGGCCAACGTCCTGACTTTC. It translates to CASSLGGAGANVLTF.

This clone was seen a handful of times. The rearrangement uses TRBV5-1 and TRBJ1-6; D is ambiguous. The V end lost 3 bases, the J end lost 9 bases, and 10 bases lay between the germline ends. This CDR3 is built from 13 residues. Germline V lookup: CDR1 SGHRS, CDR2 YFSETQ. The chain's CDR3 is CASSSDIASPLHF. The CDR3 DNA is TGCGCCAGCAGCTCTGACATCGCTTCACCCCTCCACTTT.

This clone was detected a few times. The CDR3 coding sequence is TGTGCCAGCAGTTACTCGGGGGGAAACACCGGGGAGCTGTTTTTT. Encoded protein: CASSYSGGNTGELFF. The chain combines TRBV6-5 with TRBJ2-2, with a weak D call TRBD2 (6 bases). The germline CDR1 and CDR2 sequences are MNHEY and SVGAGI. V lost 0 bases to trimming and J lost 2 bases, with 7 bases between them. This CDR3 contains 15 residues.

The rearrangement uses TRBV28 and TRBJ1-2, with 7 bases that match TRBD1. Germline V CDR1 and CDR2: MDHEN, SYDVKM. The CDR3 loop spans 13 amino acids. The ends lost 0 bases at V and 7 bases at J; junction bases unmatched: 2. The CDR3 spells CASSLWEGAGYTF. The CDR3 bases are TGTGCCAGCAGTTTATGGGAGGGGGCTGGCTACACCTTC.

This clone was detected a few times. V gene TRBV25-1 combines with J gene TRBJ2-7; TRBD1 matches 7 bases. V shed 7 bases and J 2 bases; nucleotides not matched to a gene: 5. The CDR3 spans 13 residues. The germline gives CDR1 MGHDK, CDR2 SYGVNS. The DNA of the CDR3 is TGTGCCAGCAAAGACAGGGCAACCTACGAGCAGTACTTC. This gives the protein CASKDRATYEQYF.

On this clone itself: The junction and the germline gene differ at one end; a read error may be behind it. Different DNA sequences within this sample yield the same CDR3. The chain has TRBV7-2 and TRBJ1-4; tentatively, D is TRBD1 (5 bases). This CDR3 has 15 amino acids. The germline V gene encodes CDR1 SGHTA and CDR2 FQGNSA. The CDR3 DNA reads TGTGCTAGCAGCTTAGACTGGGGCGCTAATGAAAAACTGTTTTTT. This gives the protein CASSLDWGANEKLFF.

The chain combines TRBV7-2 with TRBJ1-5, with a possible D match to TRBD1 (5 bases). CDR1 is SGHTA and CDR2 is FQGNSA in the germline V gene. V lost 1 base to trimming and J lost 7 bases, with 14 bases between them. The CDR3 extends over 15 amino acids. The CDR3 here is CASSLGWQGLQPQHF. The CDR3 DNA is TGTGCCAGCAGCTTAGGGTGGCAGGGCCTACAGCCCCAGCATTTT.

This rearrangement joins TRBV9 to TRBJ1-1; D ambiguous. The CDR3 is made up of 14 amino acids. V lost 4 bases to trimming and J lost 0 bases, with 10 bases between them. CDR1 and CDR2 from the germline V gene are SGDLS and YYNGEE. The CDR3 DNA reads TGTGCCAGCAGCCCCCAAACAGTGAACACTGAAGCTTTCTTT. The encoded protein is CASSPQTVNTEAFF.

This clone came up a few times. The CDR3 region is CASSPFWGASEQYF. The CDR3 region has the DNA TGCGCCAGCAGCCCATTTTGGGGGGCGAGCGAGCAGTACTTC. J is TRBJ2-7 and V is TRBV4-3; D is tentatively TRBD1 or TRBD2 (6 bases each). This CDR3 has 14 residues. Trimming took 4 bases from V and 6 from J, leaving 16 bases between them. The germline V gene has CDR1 LGHNA and CDR2 YSLEER.

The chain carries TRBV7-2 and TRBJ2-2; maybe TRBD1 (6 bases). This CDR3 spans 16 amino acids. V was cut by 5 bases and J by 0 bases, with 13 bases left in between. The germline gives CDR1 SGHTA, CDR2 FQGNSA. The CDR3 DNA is TGTGCCAGCAGCAAACAGGGCCCACCGAACACCGGGGAGCTGTTTTTT. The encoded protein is CASSKQGPPNTGELFF.

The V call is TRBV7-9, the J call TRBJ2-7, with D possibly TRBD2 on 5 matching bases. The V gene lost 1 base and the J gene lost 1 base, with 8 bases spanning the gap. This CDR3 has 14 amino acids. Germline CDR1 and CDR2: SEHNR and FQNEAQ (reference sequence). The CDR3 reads CASSLDGKSYEQYF. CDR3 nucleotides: TGTGCCAGCAGCTTAGACGGGAAGTCCTACGAGCAGTACTTC.

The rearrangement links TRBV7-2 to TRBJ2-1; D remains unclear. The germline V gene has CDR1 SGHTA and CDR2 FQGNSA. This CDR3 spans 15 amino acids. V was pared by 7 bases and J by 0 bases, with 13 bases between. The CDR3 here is CASNALGGSYNEQFF. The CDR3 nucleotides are TGTGCCAGCAACGCCCTGGGCGGCTCCTACAATGAGCAGTTCTTC. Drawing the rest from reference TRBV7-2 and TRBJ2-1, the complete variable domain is GAGVSQSPSNKVTEKGKDVELRCDPISGHTALYWYRQSLGQGLEFLIYFQGNSAPDKSGLPSDRFSAERTGGSVSTLTIQRTQQEDSAVYLCASNALGGSYNEQFFGPGTRLTVL.

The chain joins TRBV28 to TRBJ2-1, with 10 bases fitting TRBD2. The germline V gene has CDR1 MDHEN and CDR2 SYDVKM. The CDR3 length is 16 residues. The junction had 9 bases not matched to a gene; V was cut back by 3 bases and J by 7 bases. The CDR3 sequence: CASSFMWASGSNEQFF. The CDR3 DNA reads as TGTGCCAGCAGTTTTATGTGGGCTAGCGGGAGTAATGAGCAGTTCTTC.

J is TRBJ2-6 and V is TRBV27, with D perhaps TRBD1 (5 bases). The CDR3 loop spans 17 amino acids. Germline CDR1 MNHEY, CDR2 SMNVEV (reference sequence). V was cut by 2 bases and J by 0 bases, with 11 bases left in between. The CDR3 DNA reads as TGTGCCAGCAGTTTAGGGGCAGCAGACTCTGGGGCCAACGTCCTGACTTTC. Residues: CASSLGAADSGANVLTF.

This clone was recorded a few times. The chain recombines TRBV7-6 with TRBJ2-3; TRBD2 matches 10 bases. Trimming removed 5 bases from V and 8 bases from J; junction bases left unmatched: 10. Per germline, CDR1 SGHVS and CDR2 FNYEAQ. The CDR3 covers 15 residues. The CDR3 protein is CASSLSGGGDLTQYF. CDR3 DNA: TGTGCCAGCAGCCTGAGCGGGGGGGGAGATCTTACGCAGTATTTT. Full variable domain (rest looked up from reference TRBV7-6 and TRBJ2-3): GAGVSQSPRYKVTKRGQDVALRCDPISGHVSLYWYRQALGQGPEFLTYFNYEAQQDKSGLPNDRFSAERPEGSISTLTIQRTEQRDSAMYRCASSLSGGGDLTQYFGPGTRLTVL.

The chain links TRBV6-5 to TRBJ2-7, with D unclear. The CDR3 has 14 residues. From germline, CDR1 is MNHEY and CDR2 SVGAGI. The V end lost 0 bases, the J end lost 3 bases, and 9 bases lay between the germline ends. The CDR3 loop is CASSYSIISYEQYF. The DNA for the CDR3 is TGTGCCAGCAGTTACTCAATTATAAGCTACGAGCAGTACTTC.

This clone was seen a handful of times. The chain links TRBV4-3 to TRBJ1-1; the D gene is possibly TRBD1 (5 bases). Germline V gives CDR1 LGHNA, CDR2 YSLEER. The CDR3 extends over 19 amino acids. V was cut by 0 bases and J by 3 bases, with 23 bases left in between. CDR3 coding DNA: TGCGCCAGCAGCCAAGAATATTTTTTTTATGACGGCAGGGACACTGAAGCTTTCTTT. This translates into CASSQEYFFYDGRDTEAFF.

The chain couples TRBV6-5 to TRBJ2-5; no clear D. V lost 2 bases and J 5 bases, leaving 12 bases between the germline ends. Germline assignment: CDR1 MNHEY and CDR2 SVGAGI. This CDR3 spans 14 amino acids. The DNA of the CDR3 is TGTGCCAGCAGTTACGGGTTCGAGACGGAGACCCAGTACTTC. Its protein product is CASSYGFETETQYF.

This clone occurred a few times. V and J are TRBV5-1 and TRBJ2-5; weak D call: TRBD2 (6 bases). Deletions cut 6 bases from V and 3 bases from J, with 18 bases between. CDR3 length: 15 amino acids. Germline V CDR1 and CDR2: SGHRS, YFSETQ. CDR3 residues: CASKTWGDGKETQYF. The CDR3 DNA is TGCGCCAGCAAGACATGGGGGGATGGGAAAGAGACCCAGTACTTC.